This T cell receptor beta chain was recovered during a study of STAT3 mutations in large granular lymphocyte leukemia. General study findings and limits: Every T-LGLL patient had at least one immunodominant TCRbeta clonotype.

Comments on this clone: Its antigen is as yet unknown.

This CDR3 has 14 residues. Germline V gives CDR1 SGHDN, CDR2 FVKESK. V lost 1 base and J lost 1, with 5 bases in between. Method: immunoSEQ multiplex PCR; TCRdb's copy keeps in-frame clones and lacks some. The sample yields about 5,700 clones, under 85% seen once. Sequences were obtained from peripheral blood mononuclear cells. This receptor was identified in a man in his forties with T-cell large granular lymphocyte leukemia. Some clones in this sample may be carry-over from other donors' samples. V and J are TRBV14 and TRBJ1-3, with no clear D. This CDR3 reads CASSQVGSGNTIYF. The CDR3 DNA reads TGTGCCAGCAGCCAAGTCGGGTCTGGAAACACCATATATTTT.